This T cell receptor (beta chain) was profiled in a study of glioma-infiltrating T cells. TCR alpha and beta CDR3 regions were amplified from RNA using iRepertoire nested multiplex PCR. MiXCR, run by TCRdb on the multiplex PCR reads, gives a single entry per CDR3 protein. This table holds 100,000 to 150,000 distinct CDR3 sequences, more than 20% found once. The CDR3 loop spans 17 amino acids. The germline V gene has CDR1 MDHEN and CDR2 SYDVKM. V lost 7 bases and J lost 2; bases outside the gene matches: 13. This TCR came from a human donor with low-grade glioma or glioblastoma, undergoing nonglioma brain surgery, or in good health (not recorded which). The sequenced sample was glioma tissue, nonneoplastic brain tissue, or PBMCs (not recorded which). The chain joins TRBV28 to TRBJ1-5; 8 bases match TRBD1. As DNA, the CDR3 is TGTGCCAGCACCCCTTTCCGGGACAGGCAGGGCAATCAGCCCCAGCATTTT. This gives the protein CASTPFRDRQGNQPQHF. The whole variable domain, filled in from reference TRBV28 and TRBJ1-5, reads DVKVTQSSRYLVKRTGEKVFLECVQDMDHENMFWYRQDPGLGLRLIYFSYDVKMKEKGDIPEGYSVSREKKERFSLILESASTNQTSMYLCASTPFRDRQGNQPQHFGDGTRLSIL.